The 20 T cell receptor beta chains below were found in one sample sequenced in a study of cytomegalovirus exposure and HLA in healthy donors. It was with 60 Vbeta and 13 Jbeta primers that the PCR ran. Here immunoSEQ multiplex PCR was the method, and the copy in TCRdb shows in-frame clones only, minus some. This table lists about 150,000 clones. Sample: PBMCs. These receptors all stem from a woman aged 50 to 60 in good health and CMV-seronegative.

The rearrangement uses TRBV30 and TRBJ2-2; 7 bases agree with TRBD2. The ends lost 4 bases at V and 5 bases at J; junction bases unmatched: 7. Germline V gives CDR1 GTSNPN, CDR2 SVGIG (reference sequence). The CDR3 is 14 residues long. CDR3 loop: CAWNKGLSTGELFF. The CDR3 coding sequence is TGTGCCTGGAACAAGGGACTATCTACCGGGGAGCTGTTTTTT.

This sequence joins TRBV4-1 and TRBJ2-5; D is perhaps TRBD1 (6 bases). Germline CDR1 reads MGHRA; CDR2 reads YSYEKL. The CDR3 length is 12 residues. The V end was cut by 6 bases, the J end by 5 bases, with 10 bases between. The CDR3 DNA reads as TGCGCCAGCAGGGGGACATGGGAGACCCAGTACTTC. Its protein is CASRGTWETQYF.

In nucleotides, the CDR3 is TGTGCCAGCAGTTTAAACGCGATCGGGACAGGGGGCAAAGATACGCAGTATTTT. Translation: CASSLNAIGTGGKDTQYF. The rearrangement joins TRBV28 to TRBJ2-3; TRBD1 aligns across 12 bases. The CDR3 runs to 18 residues. The V gene's germline CDR1 is MDHEN and CDR2 SYDVKM. Trimming cost V 2 bases and J 5 bases; bases outside gene matches: 11.

The rearrangement uses TRBV29-1 and TRBJ2-2; 10 positions match TRBD1. V lost 4 bases and J lost 3; bases outside the gene matches: 2. This CDR3 contains 14 residues. Germline CDR1 SQVTM, CDR2 ANQGSEA. CDR3 sequence: CSVVTGGYTGELFF. CDR3 coding DNA: TGCAGCGTTGTGACAGGGGGCTACACCGGGGAGCTGTTTTTT.

The gene calls are TRBV7-6 and TRBJ1-5, with D perhaps TRBD1 (5 bases). The germline CDR1 and CDR2 sequences are SGHVS and FNYEAQ. V lost 3 bases and J lost 6, with 18 bases in between. CDR3 length: 16 amino acids. The CDR3 here is CASSLLGGTRPQPQHF. Written as DNA, the CDR3 is TGTGCCAGCAGCTTGTTGGGGGGTACCCGTCCTCAGCCCCAGCATTTT.

The genes are TRBV5-1 and TRBJ2-5, with D maybe TRBD2 (6 bases). The CDR3 runs to 13 residues. Trimming cost V 3 bases and J 5 bases, with 11 bases left between them. The germline V gene encodes CDR1 SGHRS and CDR2 YFSETQ. CDR3 DNA: TGCGCCAGCAGCTCCTCAGGGAGGGAGACCCAGTACTTC. This sequence encodes CASSSSGRETQYF.

The chain is built from TRBV7-3 and TRBJ2-5; 10 bases are shared with TRBD1. The germline CDR1 and CDR2 sequences are SGHTA and FQGTGA. CDR3 length: 14 residues. With V trimmed by 5 bases and J by 3 bases, 3 bases remained unmatched. The CDR3, as DNA: TGTGCCAGCAGCCGCGGGACAGGGGAAGAGACCCAGTACTTC. Its translation: CASSRGTGEETQYF.

The chain carries TRBV29-1 and TRBJ1-2; D uncertain. The CDR3 length is 14 residues. Trimming pared 3 bases from V and 2 bases from J, leaving 13 bases between. Germline-derived CDR1 and CDR2 are SQVTM and ANQGSEA. The CDR3 sequence: CSVEIGVQNYGYTF. CDR3 DNA sequence: TGCAGCGTTGAGATTGGTGTCCAGAACTATGGCTACACCTTC.

This chain uses TRBV27 with TRBJ2-7, with TRBD1 identical over 9 bases. Unmatched junction bases numbered 3, after V lost 6 bases and J lost 0 bases. The CDR3 spans 14 residues. The germline gives CDR1 MNHEY, CDR2 SMNVEV (reference sequence). This chain's CDR3 is CASRWGQGSYEQYF. Written as DNA, the CDR3 is TGTGCCAGCAGATGGGGACAGGGCTCCTACGAGCAGTACTTC.

CDR3 in amino acids: CASSSFEGGTELNQPQHF. For the CDR3, the DNA is TGTGCCAGCAGTTCATTTGAAGGTGGGACAGAACTCAATCAGCCCCAGCATTTT. This chain connects TRBV28 to TRBJ1-5; 7 bases map to TRBD1. Germline loops: CDR1 MDHEN, CDR2 SYDVKM. Trimming cost V 4 bases and J 3 bases; bases outside gene matches: 15. The CDR3 totals 18 residues. The full variable domain, rest sourced from reference TRBV28 and TRBJ1-5, is DVKVTQSSRYLVKRTGEKVFLECVQDMDHENMFWYRQDPGLGLRLIYFSYDVKMKEKGDIPEGYSVSREKKERFSLILESASTNQTSMYLCASSSFEGGTELNQPQHFGDGTRLSIL.

The gene calls are TRBV28 and TRBJ1-2, with D unresolved. The length of the CDR3 is 11 residues. Germline V lookup: CDR1 MDHEN, CDR2 SYDVKM. V shed 5 bases and J shed 2 bases, with 3 bases lying between them. The CDR3 sequence is CASSINYGYTF. The CDR3 bases are TGTGCCAGCAGTATAAACTATGGCTACACCTTC.

The V call is TRBV28, the J call TRBJ1-4; 8 bases line up with TRBD1. The junction had 6 bases not matched to a gene; V was cut back by 6 bases and J by 0 bases. The germline V gene encodes CDR1 MDHEN and CDR2 SYDVKM. The length of the CDR3 is 16 residues. The CDR3 region is CASRQDRAATNEKLFF. CDR3 bases: TGTGCCAGCAGGCAGGACAGGGCTGCAACTAATGAAAAACTGTTTTTT.

The V gene is TRBV19, the J gene TRBJ1-3; D is uncertain. The germline gives CDR1 LNHDA, CDR2 SQIVND (reference sequence). V gave up 3 bases and J gave up 3 bases, with 9 bases separating them. CDR3 size: 14 residues. The CDR3 here is CASSMMAVGNTIYF. The CDR3 DNA is TGTGCCAGTAGTATGATGGCAGTTGGAAACACCATATATTTT.

The chain combines TRBV9 with TRBJ2-7; D remains ambiguous. Trimming removed 0 bases from V and 2 bases from J, with 15 bases in between. The germline V gene has CDR1 SGDLS and CDR2 YYNGEE. There are 16 residues in the CDR3. The CDR3 protein is CASSVGAETFTYEQYF. The CDR3 DNA reads as TGTGCCAGCAGCGTAGGGGCCGAGACCTTTACCTACGAGCAGTACTTC.

The chain recombines TRBV7-6 with TRBJ1-6; 8 nucleotides align to TRBD1. CDR3 size: 15 residues. The trim removed 3 bases at V and 7 bases at J, leaving 5 bases unmatched. Germline V gene data show CDR1 as SGHVS and CDR2 as FNYEAQ. CDR3 DNA sequence: TGTGCCAGCAGCTTCGGACAGGGTCGCAATTCACCCCTCCACTTT. This gives the protein CASSFGQGRNSPLHF.

This chain links TRBV30 with TRBJ1-4, with 9 bases aligning to TRBD1. The CDR3 is 14 residues long. The J segment lost 9 bases and the V segment lost 2 bases, leaving 7 bases of the junction unmatched. CDR1 and CDR2 (germline): GTSNPN, SVGIG (reference sequence). Here the CDR3 reads CAWSPGGQGKKLFF. The CDR3 DNA sequence: TGTGCCTGGAGTCCCGGAGGACAGGGGAAAAAACTGTTTTTT.

The chain links TRBV10-1 to TRBJ2-5; 7 positions match TRBD1. The CDR3 covers 15 residues. The V and J ends lost 1 base and 0 bases, in that order; junction bases with no gene match: 2. From germline, CDR1 is WNHNN and CDR2 SYGVQD (reference sequence). CDR3 amino acids: CASSEWTGDQETQYF. The CDR3 DNA is TGCGCCAGCAGTGAGTGGACAGGAGACCAAGAGACCCAGTACTTC.

The chain links TRBV6-5 to TRBJ2-2, with D perhaps TRBD1 (5 bases). V gave up 10 bases and J gave up 1 base, with 13 bases separating them. The germline gives CDR1 MNHEY, CDR2 SVGAGI. The CDR3 runs to 14 residues. The CDR3 spells CATLGQGNTGELFF. In DNA form, the CDR3 reads TGTGCCACGCTCGGGCAGGGGAACACCGGGGAGCTGTTTTTT.

The chain combines TRBV6-5 with TRBJ1-2; D remains unclear. CDR1 and CDR2 (germline): MNHEY, SVGAGI. The CDR3 runs 13 residues. V was clipped by 0 bases and J by 8 bases, with 10 bases between them. The CDR3 spells CASSYSVTLGYTF. In DNA, the CDR3 is TGTGCCAGCAGTTACTCGGTAACTTTGGGCTACACCTTC.

V is TRBV19 and J is TRBJ1-2, with a weak D call TRBD1 (6 bases). Trimming pared 3 bases from V and 6 bases from J, leaving 17 bases between. The CDR3 contains 15 residues. Germline assignment: CDR1 LNHDA and CDR2 SQIVND (reference sequence). CDR3 nucleotide sequence: TGTGCCAGTAGTATCCAAGGGGGTACATCGAATGGCTACACCTTC. The encoded protein is CASSIQGGTSNGYTF.